These 27 T cell receptor beta chains were all obtained from the same sample, sequenced in a study of T-cell memory formation after mild COVID-19. Each CDR3 protein is one row after TCRdb ran MiXCR on the 5' RACE reads. The table records about 250,000 distinct CDR3 sequences, about a sixth of them present only once. Material: PBMCs or a T cell subset sorted from them (not recorded which). The receptors here all came from a young man who had mild COVID-19 (a few samples of this study predate the infection). Cell type and time point are not known.

The rearrangement joins TRBV4-3 to TRBJ2-7, with a possible D match to TRBD1 (5 bases). The CDR3 length is 15 residues. V lost 4 bases and J lost 4, with 17 bases in between. Germline V gene sequence: CDR1 LGHNA, CDR2 YSLEER. DNA for the CDR3: TGCGCCAGCAGCCTAGACCGGACACCTACTTACGAGCAGTACTTC. It translates to CASSLDRTPTYEQYF.

The V call is TRBV28, the J call TRBJ2-5; TRBD1 matches at 11 bases. In germline, CDR1 is MDHEN, CDR2 SYDVKM. V shed 4 bases and J 6 bases; nucleotides not matched to a gene: 7. The CDR3 is 15 residues long. The CDR3 protein is CASSSRTGGRQTQYF. For the CDR3, the DNA is TGTGCCAGCAGTTCTAGGACAGGGGGCCGGCAGACCCAGTACTTC.

CDR3 sequence: CASSQGLEEETQYF. The CDR3 DNA reads TGTGCCAGCAGCCAGGGACTAGAGGAAGAGACCCAGTACTTC. The chain joins TRBV4-2 to TRBJ2-5; 8 nucleotides agree with TRBD2. Germline values: CDR1 LGHNA, CDR2 YNFKEQ. Germline trimming cut 3 bases from V and 3 bases from J; bases unmatched to any gene: 3. The CDR3 has 14 amino acids.

The chain couples TRBV7-3 to TRBJ2-6, with no clear D. CDR1 and CDR2 from the germline V gene are SGHTA and FQGTGA. This CDR3 region has 16 residues. V was trimmed by 5 bases and J by 0 bases, leaving 11 bases between them. The CDR3 DNA follows: TGTGCCAGCAGCCCCGGAGCCAGCTCTGGGGCCAACGTCCTGACTTTC. This gives the protein CASSPGASSGANVLTF.

In DNA form, the CDR3 reads TGCGCCAGCGGAGGGGGCTATAATTCACCCCTCCACTTT. Translation gives CASGGGYNSPLHF. The V and J genes are TRBV5-1 and TRBJ1-6; D might be TRBD1 (6 bases). Germline assignment: CDR1 SGHRS and CDR2 YFSETQ. V was pared by 7 bases and J by 3 bases, with 8 bases between. The CDR3 is 13 amino acids. Full variable domain (remainder filled in from reference TRBV5-1 and TRBJ1-6): KAGVTQTPRYLIKTRGQQVTLSCSPISGHRSVSWYQQTPGQGLQFLFEYFSETQRNKGNFPGRFSGRQFSNSRSEMNVSTLELGDSALYLCASGGGYNSPLHFGNGTRLTVT.

The chain joins TRBV20-1 to TRBJ2-6, with 7 bases matching TRBD1. CDR1 and CDR2 from the germline V gene are DFQATT and SNEGSKA (reference sequence). There are 16 residues in the CDR3. The ends lost 6 bases at V and 0 bases at J; junction bases unmatched: 8. The CDR3 sequence is CSARQGPSSGANVLTF. The CDR3, as DNA: TGCAGTGCAAGACAGGGTCCTAGCTCTGGGGCCAACGTCCTGACTTTC.

This clonotype was observed at least ten times. CDR3 amino acids: CASSLGTANTEAFF. The CDR3 bases are TGTGCCAGCAGCTTGGGGACAGCGAACACTGAAGCTTTCTTT. The chain couples TRBV5-6 to TRBJ1-1, with D possibly TRBD1 on 6 matching bases. Trimming pared 0 bases from V and 1 base from J, leaving 7 bases between. Looked up from germline, CDR1 is SGHDT and CDR2 is YYEEEE. The CDR3 spans 14 residues.

This clonotype was found a few times. The chain uses TRBV6-2 or TRBV6-3 and TRBJ2-7; 10 positions agree with TRBD1. CDR1 and CDR2 (germline): MNHEY, SVGEGT. This CDR3 is 13 amino acids long. CDR3 bases: TGTTCGATAAGACAGGGGGCCATCTACGAGCAGTACTTC. Protein: CSIRQGAIYEQYF.

Here the CDR3 reads CAISVGITGTYEQYF. The CDR3 coding sequence is TGTGCCATCAGTGTGGGAATCACAGGAACCTACGAGCAGTACTTC. The chain combines TRBV10-3 with TRBJ2-7, with D tentatively TRBD1 (5 bases). CDR3 length: 15 amino acids. The V and J ends lost 4 bases and 2 bases respectively, with 15 bases between them. Germline CDR1 is ENHRY and CDR2 is SYGVKD.

This clonotype was counted between two and nine times. The chain couples TRBV6-1 to TRBJ2-2; D unclear. The CDR3 is made up of 13 amino acids. Germline V gene sequence: CDR1 MNHNS, CDR2 SASEGT. V dropped 7 bases and J dropped 6 bases, with 12 bases sitting between them. This CDR3 reads CASNPIIAGELFF. CDR3 bases: TGTGCCAGCAATCCGATTATTGCCGGGGAGCTGTTTTTT.

The chain is built from TRBV6-5 and TRBJ1-6; 9 nucleotides match TRBD1. Germline-derived CDR1 and CDR2 are MNHEY and SVGAGI. V trimming: 5 bases; J trimming: 7 bases; junction bases outside the gene matches: 6. This CDR3 contains 15 residues. The CDR3: CASSDRGGVNSPLHF. DNA of the CDR3: TGTGCCAGCAGTGACAGGGGGGGCGTGAATTCACCCCTCCACTTT.

The J gene is TRBJ1-1, the V gene TRBV7-2; the D gene is possibly TRBD1 (5 bases). This CDR3 has 14 amino acids. The V end was cut by 3 bases, the J end by 4 bases, with 12 bases between. Germline CDR1 and CDR2: SGHTA and FQGNSA. The CDR3 DNA is TGTGCCAGCAGCTTCCAGGGTTGGGCCACTGAAGCTTTCTTT. Translated, it gives CASSFQGWATEAFF. Full variable domain (remainder filled in from reference TRBV7-2 and TRBJ1-1): GAGVSQSPSNKVTEKGKDVELRCDPISGHTALYWYRQSLGQGLEFLIYFQGNSAPDKSGLPSDRFSAERTGGSVSTLTIQRTQQEDSAVYLCASSFQGWATEAFFGQGTRLTVV.

This rearrangement joins TRBV4-1 to TRBJ1-1, with D uncertain. Per germline, CDR1 MGHRA and CDR2 YSYEKL. V gave up 0 bases and J gave up 5 bases, with 10 bases separating them. CDR3 length equals 14 residues. The CDR3 region has the DNA TGCGCCAGCAGCCAAGAAGGGAGTGGGACTGAAGCTTTCTTT. Its translation: CASSQEGSGTEAFF.

This sequence joins TRBV7-2 and TRBJ1-1; 7 bases map to TRBD1. The junction had 7 bases not matched to a gene; V was cut back by 1 base and J by 11 bases. The CDR3 has 13 amino acids. CDR1 and CDR2 (germline): SGHTA, FQGNSA. The CDR3 is CASSLEGGRGAFF. CDR3 coding DNA: TGTGCCAGCAGCTTAGAAGGGGGCCGGGGCGCTTTCTTT. Complete variable domain (other parts from reference TRBV7-2 and TRBJ1-1): GAGVSQSPSNKVTEKGKDVELRCDPISGHTALYWYRQSLGQGLEFLIYFQGNSAPDKSGLPSDRFSAERTGGSVSTLTIQRTQQEDSAVYLCASSLEGGRGAFFGQGTRLTVV.

The sample holds a few counts of this clonotype. This rearrangement joins TRBV10-1 to TRBJ2-3; weak D call: TRBD1 (6 bases). The CDR3 has 15 residues. The germline V and J ends were trimmed by 6 bases and 0 bases, with 13 bases remaining between them. Germline CDR1 and CDR2: WNHNN and SYGVQD (reference sequence). The CDR3 DNA reads as TGCGCCAGCAGCCTCGACAGGTTTAGCACAGATACGCAGTATTTT. Translation: CASSLDRFSTDTQYF.

This clonotype was seen only a few times. This chain links TRBV15 with TRBJ2-5; D is unresolved. Per the germline V gene, CDR1 is LNHNV and CDR2 is YYDKDF (reference sequence). The ends were cut back, 1 base at V and 2 bases at J, with 8 bases in the middle. This CDR3 contains 14 residues. The CDR3 sequence: CATSRVTFQETQYF. The CDR3, as DNA: TGTGCCACCAGCAGAGTGACTTTTCAAGAGACCCAGTACTTC.

The rearrangement links TRBV20-1 to TRBJ1-1; D is unclear. V was clipped by 3 bases and J by 5 bases, with 19 bases between them. This CDR3 spans 15 amino acids. Germline V gene data show CDR1 as DFQATT and CDR2 as SNEGSKA (reference sequence). DNA of the CDR3: TGCAGTGCTAGCAATGGACTAGCACCTGGGACTGAAGCTTTCTTT. As protein: CSASNGLAPGTEAFF.

This clonotype has just a few counts. J is TRBJ2-7 and V is TRBV5-1, with 8 bases identical to TRBD1. J was trimmed by 5 bases and V by 0 bases; bases with no gene match: 4. Germline V CDR1 and CDR2: SGHRS, YFSETQ. This CDR3 is 14 amino acids long. CDR3 DNA: TGCGCCAGCAGCTTGGGGACAGGGCGGAACGAGCAGTACTTC. This gives the protein CASSLGTGRNEQYF.

This clonotype has a handful of counts. V gene TRBV27 combines with J gene TRBJ2-7; D unresolved. V lost 5 bases and J lost 3, with 14 bases in between. CDR1 and CDR2 (germline): MNHEY, SMNVEV (reference sequence). This CDR3 is 14 amino acids long. The CDR3 sequence: CASSPRQAYYEQYF. As DNA, the CDR3 is TGTGCCAGCAGTCCCAGGCAGGCTTACTACGAGCAGTACTTC.

The chain links TRBV28 to TRBJ1-6; D is unclear. CDR1 is MDHEN and CDR2 is SYDVKM in the germline V gene. The CDR3 runs to 12 residues. V lost 6 bases and J 10 bases, leaving 10 bases between the germline ends. The CDR3 DNA reads as TGTGCCAGCAGCCGTTACGGGTCACCCCTCCACTTT. Translation gives CASSRYGSPLHF.

DNA for the CDR3: TGTGCCAGCAGCCAAGTGGCGGGGGGGGCCCTTCGGGAGCAGTACGTC. Translation: CASSQVAGGALREQYV. The chain recombines TRBV4-2 with TRBJ2-7; 9 positions match TRBD2. With 1 base clipped from V and 7 bases from J, the junction kept 11 bases outside the gene matches. The CDR3 runs to 16 residues. CDR1 and CDR2 from the germline V gene are LGHNA and YNFKEQ.

This clonotype was recorded many times. The J gene is TRBJ2-1, the V gene TRBV15, with TRBD2 identical over 10 bases. The CDR3 totals 15 residues. The V gene end was trimmed by 1 base and the J gene end by 5 bases; junction bases not matched to a gene: 2. The germline V gene has CDR1 LNHNV and CDR2 YYDKDF (reference sequence). The DNA for the CDR3 is TGTGCCACCAGCAGAGCCACTAGCGGGAACAATGAGCAGTTCTTC. Amino acid sequence: CATSRATSGNNEQFF.

This clonotype was detected only a few times. The chain couples TRBV9 to TRBJ2-3, with D unresolved. With 4 bases removed from V and 10 bases from J, the gap between germline ends came to 13 bases. CDR3 length: 12 amino acids. Germline loops: CDR1 SGDLS, CDR2 YYNGEE. The CDR3 sequence is CASSNSMDAQYF. In DNA form, the CDR3 reads TGTGCCAGCAGCAATTCAATGGACGCGCAGTATTTT.

This clonotype came up a few times. The chain carries TRBV6-2 or TRBV6-3 and TRBJ2-7; D unclear. The V end lost 4 bases, the J end lost 3 bases, and 10 bases lay between the germline ends. CDR3 length: 13 amino acids. Germline assignment: CDR1 MNHEY and CDR2 SVGEGT. The CDR3 loop is CASSWAGRYEQYF. DNA for the CDR3: TGTGCCAGCAGTTGGGCCGGCCGCTACGAGCAGTACTTC.

This clonotype was recorded a few times. The gene calls are TRBV5-1 and TRBJ2-3, with TRBD1 as a possible D gene (8 bases). Germline V gene sequence: CDR1 SGHRS, CDR2 YFSETQ. The CDR3 contains 15 residues. The V gene lost 4 bases and the J gene lost 3 bases, with 15 bases spanning the gap. CDR3 nucleotide sequence: TGCGCCAGCAGCCCAGGACAGGGAGGGACAGATACGCAGTATTTT. Translating it yields CASSPGQGGTDTQYF.

The chain has TRBV21-1 and TRBJ1-2; the D call of TRBD1 is as the table states it, not checked on the DNA. TRBV21-1 is noted as a pseudogene. This CDR3 comprises 15 residues. This chain's CDR3 is CASSSNGQGEEGYTF. CDR3 coding DNA: TGTGCCAGCAGCTCAAACGGACAGGGAGAGGAAGGCTACACCTTC.

This clonotype was detected a few times. The V and J genes are TRBV5-1 and TRBJ2-5, with 11 bases matching TRBD2. V lost 5 bases, J lost 1 base, and 13 bases stayed unmatched. The germline gives CDR1 SGHRS, CDR2 YFSETQ. CDR3 size: 18 residues. In DNA, the CDR3 is TGCGCCAGCAGTAACCGGGGACTAGCGGCGTTACCCCAAGAGACCCAGTACTTC. Amino acid sequence: CASSNRGLAALPQETQYF. Full variable domain (missing parts from reference TRBV5-1 and TRBJ2-5): KAGVTQTPRYLIKTRGQQVTLSCSPISGHRSVSWYQQTPGQGLQFLFEYFSETQRNKGNFPGRFSGRQFSNSRSEMNVSTLELGDSALYLCASSNRGLAALPQETQYFGPGTRLLVL.